These T cell receptor beta chains were read from a single sample in a study of cytomegalovirus exposure and HLA in healthy donors. The protocol was immunoSEQ multiplex PCR, while the TCRdb copy is restricted to in-frame clones and leaves out a portion. The table has under 200,000 clones, around 75% seen once. The sequencing input was PBMCs. The receptors stem from a woman in her thirties in good health and CMV-seronegative. The CDR3 runs from the conserved cysteine through the conserved F or W. The D gene is left open where the match is weak. Clone size appears in some rows only: once, few, many, or a class for an expanded clone.

V gene	J gene	clone size	D gene	CDR3 protein	CDR3 DNA
TRBV27	TRBJ1-2	-	TRBD1	CASSSYDTGVYGYTF	TGTGCCAGCAGTTCCTACGATACAGGGGTATATGGCTACACCTTC
TRBV2	TRBJ2-7	few	-	CASRGTIYREQYF	TGTGCCAGCAGGGGCACCATCTATCGGGAGCAGTACTTC
TRBV5-6	TRBJ1-2	-	-	CASSLVVRVDGYTF	TGTGCCAGCAGCTTGGTTGTCAGGGTAGACGGCTACACCTTC
TRBV7-3	TRBJ2-5	-	-	CASSLGGGGETQYF	TGTGCCAGCAGCTTAGGCGGGGGCGGGGAGACCCAGTACTTC
TRBV5-8	TRBJ2-7	-	-	CASSPSPGGYEQYF	TGTGCCAGCAGCCCCTCCCCAGGTGGCTACGAGCAGTACTTC
TRBV6-4	TRBJ2-3	-	-	CASSASTSTDTQYF	TGTGCCAGCAGTGCCTCGACTAGCACAGATACGCAGTATTTT
TRBV5-5	TRBJ2-7	-	TRBD1	CASSWGQGNYEQYF	TGTGCCAGCAGCTGGGGACAGGGTAACTACGAGCAGTACTTC
TRBV2	TRBJ1-1	-	-	CASSGYSEAFF	TGTGCCAGCAGTGGCTACTCGGAAGCTTTCTTT
TRBV6-1	TRBJ2-3	-	TRBD2	CASSAGGSPDTQYF	TGTGCCAGCAGTGCAGGCGGGAGCCCCGATACGCAGTATTTT
TRBV5-1	TRBJ2-7	few	-	CASSLAGISVKKF	TGCGCCAGCAGCTTGGCCGGTATCTCGGTCAAGAAATTC
TRBV7-2	TRBJ2-3	-	-	CASSRVSDTQYF	TGTGCCAGCAGCCGAGTTTCAGATACGCAGTATTTT
TRBV27	TRBJ2-7	-	-	CASSLGTGPYEQYF	TGTGCCAGCAGTTTAGGTACAGGACCCTACGAGCAGTACTTC
TRBV27	TRBJ2-7	-	TRBD2	CASSLGLPGLAYEQYF	TGTGCCAGCAGTTTAGGTTTGCCGGGACTAGCTTACGAGCAGTACTTC
TRBV5-1	TRBJ1-2	-	TRBD1	CASRNHPGQEYGYTF	TGCGCCAGCCGCAATCACCCGGGACAGGAGTATGGCTACACCTTC
TRBV2	TRBJ2-7	-	TRBD1	CASKNYGTGQGIYEQYF	TGTGCCAGCAAAAATTACGGGACAGGGCAAGGGATCTACGAGCAGTACTTC
TRBV7-2	TRBJ2-2	once	TRBD2	CASSLGVLVGGGSGELFF	TGTGCCAGCAGCTTAGGGGTCCTCGTCGGGGGGGGCTCCGGGGAGCTGTTTTTT
TRBV7-9	TRBJ2-1	few	-	CASSFTGYNEQFF	TGTGCCAGCAGCTTTACAGGGTACAATGAGCAGTTCTTC
TRBV5-6	TRBJ1-3	-	TRBD1	CASSLFGTGASGNTIYF	TGTGCCAGCAGCTTGTTTGGGACAGGGGCCTCTGGAAACACCATATATTTT
TRBV5-6	TRBJ2-1	-	-	CASSFQSANEQFF	TGTGCCAGCAGCTTCCAAAGCGCCAATGAGCAGTTCTTC
TRBV4-1	TRBJ1-1	-	TRBD1	CASSVQGAHDTEAFF	TGCGCCAGCAGCGTACAGGGGGCGCATGACACTGAAGCTTTCTTT
TRBV7-2	TRBJ2-7	-	TRBD1	CASSSLRTGGLFEQYF	TGTGCCAGCAGTTCTCTCCGAACAGGGGGTTTGTTCGAGCAGTACTTC
TRBV2	TRBJ1-5	few	TRBD1	CASRTRQGEVGNQPQHF	TGTGCCAGCAGAACCCGACAGGGTGAAGTTGGCAATCAGCCCCAGCATTTT
TRBV5-1	TRBJ1-5	-	-	CASSFGGDNQPQHF	TGCGCCAGCAGCTTTGGAGGGGACAATCAGCCCCAGCATTTT
TRBV5-1	TRBJ2-2	-	TRBD1	CASSLQGAFSTGELFF	TGCGCCAGCAGCTTACAGGGGGCGTTTAGCACCGGGGAGCTGTTTTTT
TRBV7-6	TRBJ2-1	-	TRBD2	CASSLILGLAGDNEQFF	TGTGCCAGCAGCTTAATTCTCGGTCTAGCGGGGGACAATGAGCAGTTCTTC
TRBV9	TRBJ1-2	once	TRBD1	CASSVDRGYGYTF	TGTGCCAGCAGCGTGGACAGGGGCTATGGCTACACCTTC
TRBV5-4	TRBJ2-5	-	-	CASNKNTQETQYF	TGTGCCAGCAATAAGAACACCCAAGAGACCCAGTACTTC
TRBV5-1	TRBJ1-3	few	TRBD1	CASSLDYGTGTGNTIYF	TGCGCCAGCAGCTTGGATTACGGGACAGGGACAGGAAACACCATATATTTT
TRBV11-2	TRBJ2-7	-	TRBD1	CASSLDETGLGSYEQYF	TGTGCCAGCAGCTTAGATGAGACAGGGCTTGGCTCCTACGAGCAGTACTTC
TRBV13	TRBJ1-1	few	TRBD1	CASSSNRGTEAFF	TGTGCCAGCAGCTCCAACAGGGGGACTGAAGCTTTCTTT
TRBV7-2	TRBJ2-7	-	TRBD1	CASSLIDRGPEQYF	TGTGCCAGCAGCTTGATTGACAGGGGGCCCGAGCAGTACTTC
TRBV19	TRBJ1-5	-	-	CASSITGNQPQHF	TGTGCCAGTAGTATTACGGGGAATCAGCCCCAGCATTTT